Described below is a single TCR beta chain sequence and its context. Everyone who took part was roughly 18 to 89 years old, and they came from 24 US areas. Which cohort a participant joined came from the clinical history participants gave. The data originate from a study of blood T cell repertoires in COVID-19. On the study more broadly: Sources were T cells, B-cell-depleted T cells, or PBMCs; the material itself was cDNA or gDNA.

As handled by the study authors: Amplification from reference gene primers served as the basis for estimated nucleated cell counts. Clones were read by immunoSEQ multiplex PCR, and TCRdb kept only the in-frame ones, dropping some. V and J calls and clone size are as listed in that table; D and trimming were resolved from the DNA. The sample has fewer than 450,000 clones; 88% are singletons. The V gene lost 0 bases and the J gene lost 5 bases, with 10 bases spanning the gap. The CDR3 has 14 amino acids. Germline CDR1 reads KGHSH; CDR2 reads LQKENI. The chain carries TRBV18 and TRBJ1-1, with D unclear. The receptor was isolated from a woman aged 40 to 49 with acute COVID-19. The sample consisted of PBMCs or T cells enriched from blood (not recorded which). DNA for the CDR3: TGTGCCAGCTCACCACCGCTCGGGAATACTGAAGCTTTCTTT. As protein: CASSPPLGNTEAFF.